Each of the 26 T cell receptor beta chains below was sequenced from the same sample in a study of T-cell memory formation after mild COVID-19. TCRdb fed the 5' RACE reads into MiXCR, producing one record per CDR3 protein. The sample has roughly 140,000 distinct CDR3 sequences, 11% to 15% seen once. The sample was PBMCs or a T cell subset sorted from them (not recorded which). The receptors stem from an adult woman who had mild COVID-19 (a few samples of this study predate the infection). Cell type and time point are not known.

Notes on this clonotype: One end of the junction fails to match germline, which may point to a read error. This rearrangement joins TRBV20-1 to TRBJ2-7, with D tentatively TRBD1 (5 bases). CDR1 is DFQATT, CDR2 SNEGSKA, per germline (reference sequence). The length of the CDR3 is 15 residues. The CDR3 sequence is CSARDSAGLRYEQHF. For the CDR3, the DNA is TGCAGTGCTAGAGATTCGGCAGGGCTTAGGTACGAGCAGCACTTC.

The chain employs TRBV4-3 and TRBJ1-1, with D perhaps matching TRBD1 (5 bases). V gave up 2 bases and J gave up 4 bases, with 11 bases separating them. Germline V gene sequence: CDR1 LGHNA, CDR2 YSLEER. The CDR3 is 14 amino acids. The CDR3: CASSQRPGVTEAFF. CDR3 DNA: TGCGCCAGCAGCCAAAGACCGGGGGTCACTGAAGCTTTCTTT.

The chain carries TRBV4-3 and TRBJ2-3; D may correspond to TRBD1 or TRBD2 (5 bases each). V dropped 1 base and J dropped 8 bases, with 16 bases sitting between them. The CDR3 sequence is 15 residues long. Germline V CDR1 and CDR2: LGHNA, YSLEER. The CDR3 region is CASSQGRGARATQYF. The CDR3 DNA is TGCGCCAGCAGCCAAGGAAGGGGCGCGCGGGCTACGCAGTATTTT.

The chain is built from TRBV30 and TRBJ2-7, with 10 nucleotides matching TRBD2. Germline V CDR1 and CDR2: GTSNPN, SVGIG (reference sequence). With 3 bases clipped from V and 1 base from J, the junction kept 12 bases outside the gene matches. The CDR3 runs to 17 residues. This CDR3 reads CAWRRLAGERRSYEQYF. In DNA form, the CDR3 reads TGTGCCTGGAGGCGTCTAGCGGGAGAGAGGAGGTCCTACGAGCAGTACTTC.

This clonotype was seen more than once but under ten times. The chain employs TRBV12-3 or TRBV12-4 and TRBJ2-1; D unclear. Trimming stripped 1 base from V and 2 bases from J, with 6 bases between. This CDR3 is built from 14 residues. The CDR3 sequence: CASSLGSTYNEQFF. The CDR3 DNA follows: TGTGCCAGCAGTTTAGGATCCACCTACAATGAGCAGTTCTTC.

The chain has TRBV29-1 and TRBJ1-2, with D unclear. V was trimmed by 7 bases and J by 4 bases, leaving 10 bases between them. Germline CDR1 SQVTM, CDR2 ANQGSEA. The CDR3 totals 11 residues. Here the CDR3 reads CSAVTGYGYTF. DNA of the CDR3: TGCAGCGCCGTGACGGGCTATGGCTACACCTTC.

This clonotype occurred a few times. DNA for the CDR3: TGTGCCAGCAGCTTGGGGGGGCAGGGCACTGAAGCTTTCTTT. This encodes CASSLGGQGTEAFF. The chain couples TRBV7-9 to TRBJ1-1, with a tentative D call TRBD1 (6 bases). Trimming left V 3 bases short and J 4 bases short, with 12 bases between. CDR3 length: 14 residues. Per the germline V gene, CDR1 is SEHNR and CDR2 is FQNEAQ (reference sequence).

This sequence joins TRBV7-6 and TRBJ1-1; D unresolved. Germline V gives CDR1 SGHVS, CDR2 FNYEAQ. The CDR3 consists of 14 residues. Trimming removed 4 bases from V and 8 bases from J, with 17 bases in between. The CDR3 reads CASSSMSERAEAFF. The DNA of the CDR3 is TGTGCCAGCAGCTCAATGTCGGAAAGGGCAGAAGCTTTCTTT.

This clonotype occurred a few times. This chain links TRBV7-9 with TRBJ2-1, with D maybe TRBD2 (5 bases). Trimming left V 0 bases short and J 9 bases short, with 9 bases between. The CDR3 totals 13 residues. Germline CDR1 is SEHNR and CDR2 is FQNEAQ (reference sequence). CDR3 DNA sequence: TGTGCCAGCAGCTTAGCTTCCCGGGGTGAGCAGTTCTTC. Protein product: CASSLASRGEQFF.

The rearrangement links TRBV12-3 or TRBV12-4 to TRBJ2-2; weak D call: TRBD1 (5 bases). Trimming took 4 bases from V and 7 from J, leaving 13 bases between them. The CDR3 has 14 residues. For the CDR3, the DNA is TGTGCCAGCAGTTCAGACAGTCGCCGCGGGGAGCTGTTTTTT. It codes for CASSSDSRRGELFF.

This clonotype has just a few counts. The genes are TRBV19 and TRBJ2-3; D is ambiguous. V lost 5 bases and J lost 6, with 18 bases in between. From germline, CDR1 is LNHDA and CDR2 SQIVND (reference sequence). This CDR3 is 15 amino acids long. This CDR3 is CASSPTPPHYDTQYF. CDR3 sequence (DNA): TGTGCCAGTAGTCCTACCCCACCCCATTACGATACGCAGTATTTT.

The CDR3 region is CASSAGQGMNTEAFF. As DNA, the CDR3 is TGTGCCAGCAGCGCCGGACAGGGCATGAACACTGAAGCTTTCTTT. The chain links TRBV7-9 to TRBJ1-1, with 8 positions matching TRBD1. Germline V gene lookup returns CDR1 SEHNR and CDR2 FQNEAQ (reference sequence). Losses at the gene ends were 5 bases for V and 0 bases for J; bases not matched to a gene: 5. CDR3 length equals 15 residues. Drawing the rest from reference TRBV7-9 and TRBJ1-1, the complete variable domain is DTGVSQNPRHKITKRGQNVTFRCDPISEHNRLYWYRQTLGQGPEFLTYFQNEAQLEKSRLLSDRFSAERPKGSFSTLEIQRTEQGDSAMYLCASSAGQGMNTEAFFGQGTRLTVV.

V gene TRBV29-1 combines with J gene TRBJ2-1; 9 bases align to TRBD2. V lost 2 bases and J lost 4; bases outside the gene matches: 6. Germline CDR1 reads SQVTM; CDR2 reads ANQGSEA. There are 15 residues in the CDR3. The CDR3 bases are TGCAGCGTTGAATTGGAGACTAGCGGTTACAATGAGCAGTTCTTC. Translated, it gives CSVELETSGYNEQFF.

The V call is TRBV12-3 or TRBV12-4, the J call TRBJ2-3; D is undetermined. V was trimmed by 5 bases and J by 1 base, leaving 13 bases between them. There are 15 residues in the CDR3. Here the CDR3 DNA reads TGTGCCAGCAGTGCACAAGAAAGGGGCACAGATACGCAGTATTTT. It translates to CASSAQERGTDTQYF.

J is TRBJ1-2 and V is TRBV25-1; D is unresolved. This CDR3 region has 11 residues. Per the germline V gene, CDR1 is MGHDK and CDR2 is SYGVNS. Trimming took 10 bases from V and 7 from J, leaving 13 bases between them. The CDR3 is CATSRGGGYTF. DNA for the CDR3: TGTGCCACCTCACGGGGTGGTGGCTACACCTTC.

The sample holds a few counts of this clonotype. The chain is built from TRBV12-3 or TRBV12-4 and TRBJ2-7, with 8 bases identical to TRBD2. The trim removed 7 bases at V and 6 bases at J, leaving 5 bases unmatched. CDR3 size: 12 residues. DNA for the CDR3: TGTGCCAGCACCCCGGCGGGGGGCGAGCAGTACTTC. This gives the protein CASTPAGGEQYF.

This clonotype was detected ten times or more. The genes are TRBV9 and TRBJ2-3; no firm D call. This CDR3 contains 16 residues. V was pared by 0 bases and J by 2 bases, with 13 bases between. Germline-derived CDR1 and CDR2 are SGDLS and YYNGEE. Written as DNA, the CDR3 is TGTGCCAGCAGCGTAGTTCCTCTACGCCTCACAGATACGCAGTATTTT. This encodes CASSVVPLRLTDTQYF.

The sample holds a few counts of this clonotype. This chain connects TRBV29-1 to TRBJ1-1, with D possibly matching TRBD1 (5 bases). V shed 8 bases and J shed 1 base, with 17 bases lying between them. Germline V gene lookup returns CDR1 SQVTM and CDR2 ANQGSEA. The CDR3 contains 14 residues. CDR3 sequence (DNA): TGCAGCATCGACGGGAGACAGCAGAACACTGAAGCTTTCTTT. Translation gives CSIDGRQQNTEAFF.

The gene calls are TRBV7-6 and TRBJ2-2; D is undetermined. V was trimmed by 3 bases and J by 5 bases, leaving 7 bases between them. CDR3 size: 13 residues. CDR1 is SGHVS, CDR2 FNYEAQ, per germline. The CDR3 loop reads CASSFPVTGELFF. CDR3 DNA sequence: TGTGCCAGCAGCTTTCCAGTGACCGGGGAGCTGTTTTTT.

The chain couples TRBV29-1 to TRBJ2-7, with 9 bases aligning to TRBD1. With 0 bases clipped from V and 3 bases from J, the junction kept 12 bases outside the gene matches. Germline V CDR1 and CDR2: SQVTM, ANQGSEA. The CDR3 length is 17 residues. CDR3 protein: CSVEEQGARGFSYEQYF. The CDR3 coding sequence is TGCAGCGTTGAAGAACAGGGGGCGCGTGGGTTTAGCTACGAGCAGTACTTC.

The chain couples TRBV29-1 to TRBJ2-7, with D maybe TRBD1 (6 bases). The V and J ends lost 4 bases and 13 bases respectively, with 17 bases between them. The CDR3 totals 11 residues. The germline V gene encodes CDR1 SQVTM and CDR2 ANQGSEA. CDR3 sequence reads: CSVVEGDRTYF. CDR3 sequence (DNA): TGCAGCGTTGTTGAGGGGGACCGGACCTACTTC.

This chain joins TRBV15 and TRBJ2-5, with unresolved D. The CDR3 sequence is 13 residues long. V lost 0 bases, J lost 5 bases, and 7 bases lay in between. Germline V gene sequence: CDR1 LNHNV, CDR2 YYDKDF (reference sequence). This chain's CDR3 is CATSRDSMETQYF. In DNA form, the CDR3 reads TGTGCCACCAGCAGAGATTCGATGGAGACCCAGTACTTC.

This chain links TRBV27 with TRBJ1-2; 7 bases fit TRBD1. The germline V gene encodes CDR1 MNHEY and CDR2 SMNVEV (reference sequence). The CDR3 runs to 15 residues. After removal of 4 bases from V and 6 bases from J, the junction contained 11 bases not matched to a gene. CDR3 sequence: CASSYLAGGADGYTF. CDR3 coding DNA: TGTGCCAGCAGTTACCTAGCAGGGGGGGCGGATGGCTACACCTTC.

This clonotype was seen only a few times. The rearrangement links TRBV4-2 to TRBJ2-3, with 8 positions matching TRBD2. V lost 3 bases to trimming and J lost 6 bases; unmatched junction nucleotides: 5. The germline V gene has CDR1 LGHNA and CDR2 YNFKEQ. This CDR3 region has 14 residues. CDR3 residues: CASSHWRGEDTQYF. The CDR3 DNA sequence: TGTGCCAGCAGCCACTGGCGGGGGGAGGATACGCAGTATTTT.

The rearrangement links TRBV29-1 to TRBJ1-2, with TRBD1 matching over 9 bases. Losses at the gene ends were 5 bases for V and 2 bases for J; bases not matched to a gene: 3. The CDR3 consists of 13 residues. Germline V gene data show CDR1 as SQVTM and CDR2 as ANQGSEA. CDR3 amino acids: CSVRTGVNYGYTF. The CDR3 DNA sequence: TGCAGCGTTAGGACAGGGGTGAACTATGGCTACACCTTC. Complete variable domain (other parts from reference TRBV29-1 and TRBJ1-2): SAVISQKPSRDICQRGTSLTIQCQVDSQVTMMFWYRQQPGQSLTLIATANQGSEATYESGFVIDKFPISRPNLTFSTLTVSNMSPEDSSIYLCSVRTGVNYGYTFGSGTRLTVV.

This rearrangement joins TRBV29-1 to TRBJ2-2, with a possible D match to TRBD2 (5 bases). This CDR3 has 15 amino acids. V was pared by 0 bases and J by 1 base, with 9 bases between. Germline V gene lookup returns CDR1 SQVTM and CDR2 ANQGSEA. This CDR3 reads CSVEDHGVNTGELFF. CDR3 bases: TGCAGCGTTGAAGATCACGGGGTGAACACCGGGGAGCTGTTTTTT.